The 20 T cell receptor beta chains below come from one sample, sequenced in a study of blood T cell repertoires in COVID-19. Data came from immunoSEQ multiplex PCR; TCRdb stores just in-frame clones and leaves some out. This table holds around 190,000 clones, roughly 88% found once. Specimen: peripheral blood. All receptors come from a man aged 50-59 years with COVID-19, enrolled during active disease.

V and J are TRBV2 and TRBJ1-5, with D possibly TRBD1 on 6 matching bases. Germline-derived CDR1 and CDR2 are SNHLY and FYNNEI. Trimming pared 5 bases from V and 1 base from J, leaving 12 bases between. The CDR3 covers 15 residues. CDR3 bases: TGTGCCAGCAGTACGATACAGGGAAGCAATCAGCCCCAGCATTTT. This gives the protein CASSTIQGSNQPQHF.

The V gene is TRBV15, the J gene TRBJ2-3; D might be TRBD1 (5 bases). The germline V gene has CDR1 LNHNV and CDR2 YYDKDF (reference sequence). The CDR3 runs to 15 residues. Trimming took off 0 bases at V and 3 bases at J, with 10 bases between the two ends. CDR3 residues: CATSREQVETDTQYF. CDR3 nucleotides: TGTGCCACCAGCAGAGAACAGGTAGAAACAGATACGCAGTATTTT.

The chain uses TRBV7-9 and TRBJ2-3, with 14 positions matching TRBD2. V was pared by 5 bases and J by 3 bases, with 13 bases of the junction left unmatched. Germline V CDR1 and CDR2: SEHNR, FQNEAQ (reference sequence). The CDR3 totals 19 residues. In DNA form, the CDR3 reads TGTGCCAGCAGCCCCAATGGGGGACTAGCGGGAGTTTTTACAGATACGCAGTATTTT. Its translation: CASSPNGGLAGVFTDTQYF.

The V call is TRBV12-5, the J call TRBJ1-2; 10 bases map to TRBD1. J gave up 7 bases and V 6 bases, and 8 bases lay outside the gene matches. Germline CDR1 and CDR2: LGHNT and FRNRAP. CDR3 size: 14 residues. The CDR3 sequence is CASGLDRGRGGYTF. In nucleotides, the CDR3 is TGTGCTAGTGGCCTAGACAGGGGGCGCGGTGGCTACACCTTC.

V and J are TRBV21-1 and TRBJ2-2; TRBD2, the table's D call, was not compared with the DNA. TRBV21-1 is a pseudogene locus. This CDR3 contains 13 residues. DNA of the CDR3: TGTGCCAGCAGCAAATCTAGGACCGGGGAGCTGTTTTTT. Protein product: CASSKSRTGELFF.

This chain joins TRBV10-3 and TRBJ2-5; D perhaps matches TRBD1 (6 bases). The length of the CDR3 is 13 residues. Trimming stripped 2 bases from V and 5 bases from J, with 9 bases between. Germline V gene sequence: CDR1 ENHRY, CDR2 SYGVKD. CDR3 nucleotide sequence: TGTGCCATCAGTGAGACTCAGGGGGAGACCCAGTACTTC. Translation gives CAISETQGETQYF.

This clone was seen just once. V is TRBV6-5 and J is TRBJ1-2; 11 nucleotides line up with TRBD1. Germline V gene lookup returns CDR1 MNHEY and CDR2 SVGAGI. With V trimmed by 4 bases and J by 7 bases, 8 bases remained unmatched. The CDR3 totals 15 residues. The CDR3 is CASSLGDRGTTGYTF. The DNA for the CDR3 is TGTGCCAGCAGTTTGGGGGACAGGGGGACAACTGGCTACACCTTC.

This clone was recorded only once. CDR3 sequence reads: CASSGREDSPLHF. The CDR3, as DNA: TGTGCCAGCAGTGGCAGGGAGGATTCACCCCTCCACTTT. The V call is TRBV6-2 or TRBV6-3, the J call TRBJ1-6, with a weak D call TRBD1 (5 bases). The germline CDR1 and CDR2 sequences are MNHEY and SVGEGT. V was pared by 5 bases and J by 8 bases, with 10 bases between. The CDR3 contains 13 residues.

A single count supports this clone. The chain combines TRBV2 with TRBJ1-1; 7 bases line up with TRBD1. Unmatched junction bases numbered 12, after V lost 10 bases and J lost 1 base. The CDR3 is 15 amino acids. Germline values: CDR1 SNHLY, CDR2 FYNNEI. Here the CDR3 reads CATTGDSGPNTEAFF. In DNA, the CDR3 is TGTGCCACGACCGGGGACAGCGGGCCGAACACTGAAGCTTTCTTT.

This sequence joins TRBV5-1 and TRBJ2-7; possible D gene TRBD1, 5 bases. With 7 bases removed from V and 0 bases from J, the gap between germline ends came to 11 bases. CDR3 length equals 13 residues. Per germline, CDR1 SGHRS and CDR2 YFSETQ. CDR3 amino acids: CASHYDSSYEQYF. The CDR3 DNA reads TGCGCCAGCCACTATGACAGCTCCTACGAGCAGTACTTC.

This rearrangement joins TRBV19 to TRBJ1-4; weak D call: TRBD1 (5 bases). The V gene's germline CDR1 is LNHDA and CDR2 SQIVND (reference sequence). The CDR3 totals 16 residues. Trimming took off 3 bases at V and 0 bases at J, with 11 bases between the two ends. CDR3 DNA: TGTGCCAGTAGTATGGGGCGGTCTGCAACTAATGAAAAACTGTTTTTT. Residues: CASSMGRSATNEKLFF.

The chain links TRBV7-8 to TRBJ2-3; 9 nucleotides match TRBD2. CDR1 and CDR2 from the germline V gene are SGHVS and FQNEAQ. The CDR3 contains 17 residues. V lost 1 base to trimming and J lost 2 bases; unmatched junction nucleotides: 7. The CDR3 DNA reads as TGTGCCAGCAGCTTAGAGGGCGGGGGGGCCTACACAGATACGCAGTATTTT. Translated, it gives CASSLEGGGAYTDTQYF. The entire variable domain, with the rest obtained from reference TRBV7-8 and TRBJ2-3, is as follows: GAGVSQSPRYKVAKRGQDVALRCDPISGHVSLFWYQQALGQGPEFLTYFQNEAQLDKSGLPSDRFFAERPEGSVSTLKIQRTQQEDSAVYLCASSLEGGGAYTDTQYFGPGTRLTVL.

This chain uses TRBV5-1 with TRBJ2-7; 9 positions match TRBD1. This CDR3 has 16 amino acids. After removal of 6 bases from V and 2 bases from J, the junction contained 12 bases not matched to a gene. The germline gives CDR1 SGHRS, CDR2 YFSETQ. This chain's CDR3 is CASKKETGTGTYEQYF. The DNA of the CDR3 is TGCGCCAGCAAGAAGGAAACCGGGACAGGGACCTACGAGCAGTACTTC.

The chain is built from TRBV6-2 or TRBV6-3 and TRBJ1-5, with D possibly TRBD1 on 6 matching bases. CDR1 is MNHEY and CDR2 is SVGEGT in the germline V gene. The CDR3 has 15 amino acids. V lost 2 bases to trimming and J lost 3 bases, with 11 bases between them. Written as DNA, the CDR3 is TGTGCCAGCAGTTACGGACAGCAATCCAATCAGCCCCAGCATTTT. Translation gives CASSYGQQSNQPQHF.

The chain carries TRBV3-1 (or the pseudogene TRBV3-2) and TRBJ2-1; no clear D gene. CDR1 is LGHDT and CDR2 is YNNKEL in the germline V gene (reference sequence). The CDR3 extends over 14 amino acids. V was pared by 0 bases and J by 9 bases, with 12 bases between. The CDR3 DNA follows: TGTGCCAGCAGCCAAGATTTTCGGGTGGGTGAGCAGTTCTTC. Translated: CASSQDFRVGEQFF.

V usage is TRBV25-1 and J usage is TRBJ1-4; the match to TRBD1 covers 9 bases. The J segment lost 8 bases and the V segment lost 6 bases, leaving 7 bases of the junction unmatched. Per germline, CDR1 MGHDK and CDR2 SYGVNS. This CDR3 spans 14 amino acids. CDR3 nucleotide sequence: TGTGCCAGCAGGGGGACAGGGTTAGGAGAAAAACTGTTTTTT. It codes for CASRGTGLGEKLFF.

The chain combines TRBV3-1 (or the pseudogene TRBV3-2) with TRBJ2-1, with D unresolved. Trimming shortened V by 6 bases and J by 4 bases, and 10 bases separated the two germline ends. The CDR3 runs 13 residues. Germline CDR1 LGHDT, CDR2 YNNKEL (reference sequence). This CDR3 reads CASRRIGYNEQFF. The CDR3 coding sequence is TGTGCCAGCAGGAGGATTGGATACAATGAGCAGTTCTTC.

This chain uses TRBV7-2 with TRBJ1-2; 8 positions match TRBD1. The V segment lost 5 bases and the J segment 7 bases; nucleotides outside the gene matches: 12. CDR1 and CDR2 (germline): SGHTA, FQGNSA. The CDR3 covers 15 residues. The CDR3 coding sequence is TGTGCCAGCAGCCCCAACATCGACAGGGGAGGTGGCTACACCTTC. Translated: CASSPNIDRGGGYTF.

The table lists this clone with a few counts. The CDR3 bases are TGTGCCAGCAGCTTAGGAGGAGGGGAGAATTCACCCCTCCACTTT. Its translation: CASSLGGGENSPLHF. This rearrangement joins TRBV11-1 to TRBJ1-6; the D gene is possibly TRBD1 (5 bases). The length of the CDR3 is 15 residues. Germline V gene lookup returns CDR1 SGHAT and CDR2 FQDESV (reference sequence). V lost 1 base, J lost 7 bases, and 11 bases lay in between.

The chain is built from TRBV6-2 or TRBV6-3 and TRBJ2-7; 7 nucleotides align to TRBD1. CDR1 MNHEY and CDR2 SVGEGT come from the germline V gene. With 5 bases clipped from V and 2 bases from J, the junction kept 6 bases outside the gene matches. CDR3 size: 14 residues. The CDR3 region is CASSPRQGPYEQYF. For the CDR3, the DNA is TGTGCCAGCAGTCCAAGACAGGGACCCTACGAGCAGTACTTC.